Given below is one TCR beta chain in context. The table lists this clone with a few counts. Its antigen is currently not known. Base qualities are not provided; no much larger clone lies one nucleotide away. Each donor gave one peripheral blood draw, roughly 120 mL on average, collected into heparinised tubes. A BD FACSAria II was used to sort naive, central memory, regulatory and stem cell-like memory CD4+ T cells with a panel that included CD45RO, CCR7, CD25, CD127, CD95 and CD27. All sorted populations exceeded 98% purity. PBMCs were separated immediately by Lymphoprep density gradient centrifugation and were stained directly, without being cultured. So that batch effects would be minimized, each experiment stained and sorted samples in pairs, pairing one healthy donor with one patient. All of the isolated RNA was reverse transcribed with the High Capacity cDNA Reverse Transcription Kit, so expressed TCRB transcripts were sequenced. Deep immunoSEQ sequencing was performed on naive, central memory and regulatory T cell samples, with an average of about 3.57 million total reads per sample. Sorted cells were lysed in RLT buffer and RNA was extracted with DNase-treated RNeasy Micro or Mini kits, depending on cell number. To prevent cross-contamination, each cell subset was processed individually, whereas patient and healthy donor samples were processed jointly. Using the immunoSEQ multiplex PCR, TCRB sequences were amplified from cDNA into 87-bp fragments spanning the CDR3 region. Amplicons were sequenced on the Illumina HiSeq platform. Processing in the source paper ran as follows. PCR bias was corrected computationally using synthetic template baselines, and reads within Hamming distance 2 were collapsed, with unmergeable singletons discarded. Reads were aligned against IMGT to assign V, D and J genes, CDR3 length and insertions or deletions at six rearrangement sites. Within each subset, clonotype counts were normalized to sorted cell number, after which true diversity and Gini coefficients were computed with the tcR R package. The overlap coefficient, calculated on TCRB nucleotide sequences, was used to quantify repertoire sharing. TCRdb holds this immuneACCESS table with in-frame rearrangements only. Some clones are missing; in checked studies, unresolved V genes explain under half, and the rest has no known cause. V, J and clone size derive from that table, while D and trimming were established from the DNA sequence. The sample contains about 140,000 clones, 9% to 10% of them found a single time. 0.55% to 0.75% of the sample rests with the top ten.

The sample is drawn from a study of beta chain features in type 1 diabetes (dated by TCRdb to about 2018). Study-level background: No differences in mean age, gender distribution, total cell number or subset yield were found between patients and healthy donors. A total of approximately 110,000,000 sorted cells were examined across all samples, and a strong correlation was observed between cell number per subset and RNA yield. The study compared the TCRB repertoires of sorted circulating CD4+ T cell subsets in recently diagnosed type 1 diabetes patients with those in matched healthy donors. Regulatory and stem cell-like memory subsets were obtained from only 8 patients and roughly 8 healthy donors, while naive and central memory subsets were obtained from all 30 or so donors. Study-wide findings and limitations: Because cDNA was sequenced instead of genomic DNA, highly expressing activated cells could be over-represented, though the groups showed no difference in activation or CD3 levels. At VDJ recombination sites, patients with type 1 diabetes made fewer insertions and deleted more nucleotides, a pattern implying thymic rearrangement abnormalities. A moderate but significant shortening of TCRB CDR3 length was observed in type 1 diabetes patients in all four CD4+ subsets. Shorter templates might be favored by PCR, yet because patient and control samples were amplified and corrected together, any such skew would affect both groups equally. Because small numbers of individuals were included in the HLA sub-analyses, any influence of HLA type on TCRB rearrangement was left unresolved. Naive, central memory and regulatory TCRB repertoires appeared to be more similar among patients than among healthy donors.

CDR1 and CDR2 (MNHNS, SASEGT) derive from the germline V gene. The CDR3, cysteine through phenylalanine, is 15 amino acids long. Only CDR3 DNA remains: 45 bases, in frame from the first base. Cut back by 1 base and 1 base, the V and J ends lie 5 bases apart. The chain is assembled from TRBV6-1 and TRBJ2-6; no D gene is confidently identified. Material for sequencing was central memory CD4+ T cells from blood. This sequence originates from a middle-aged woman in good health. The CDR3 protein is CASSEGSSGANVLTF. Read as DNA, the sequence is TGTGCCAGCAGTGAAGGGAGTTCTGGGGCCAACGTCCTGACTTTC.